This TCR beta chain was found in a study of T-cell reconstitution after alpha-beta-depleted transplantation in children. Looked up from germline, CDR1 is SQVTM and CDR2 is ANQGSEA. The CDR3 is made up of 16 amino acids. The V and J ends lost 7 bases and 0 bases respectively, with 18 bases between them. Unique molecular identifiers tagged the TCRbeta library. TCRdb recomputed calls from the PCR reads with MiXCR, one row per CDR3 protein. The sample yields hundreds of thousands of distinct CDR3 sequences, about 33% seen once. The clonotype comes from a human donor who donated a stem cell graft to a child with aplastic anemia. V usage is TRBV29-1 and J usage is TRBJ1-4; tentatively, D is TRBD1 (5 bases). The material was PBMCs from the stem cell graft donor, obtained from the stem cell graft. The DNA for the CDR3 is TGCAGCGACAGGCGCGAATCTGGGGCAACTAATGAAAAACTGTTTTTT. Protein: CSDRRESGATNEKLFF.